This T cell receptor beta chain comes out of a study of human T cells and chemical hapten exposure. Study as a whole: Reading of the patch tests, which applied 0.01% DPC to the upper back, occurred at 6 days.

This clonotype was seen many times. The library gave individual cDNA molecules unique molecular identifiers. TCRdb passed the RACE reads through MiXCR, listing each CDR3 protein once. The table has 370,000 or so distinct CDR3 sequences, roughly 4.8% seen once. Germline-derived CDR1 and CDR2 are SNHLY and FYNNEI. The CDR3 loop spans 13 amino acids. Deletions cut 3 bases from V and 0 bases from J, with 3 bases between. Time point of the sample: patch test 1, 2 weeks after DPC sensitization. Indicated treatment: therapeutic diphenylcyclopropenone sensitization with weekly scalp DPC. People who gave samples had alopecia, were 18 to 70 years old, and were suitable for DPC.

The chain has TRBV2 and TRBJ1-5; no reliable D call. The source is a woman aged 45-65 years with alopecia areata. Some clones in this sample may be carry-over from other donors' samples. Sample: whole blood, taken in connection with sensitization to the hapten diphenylcyclopropenone (DPC). The CDR3 region is CASSELSNQPQHF. CDR3 DNA: TGTGCCAGCAGTGAGCTTAGCAATCAGCCCCAGCATTTT.